This TCR beta chain emerged from a study of T cells in Graves' hyperthyroidism and ophthalmopathy. There are many counts of this clonotype. Amplified TCR beta CDR3 regions derived from RNA transcripts. First-round RT-PCR with HTBI primers amplified the TCR CDR3 region. Using its own MiXCR run on the multiplex PCR reads, TCRdb lists one record per CDR3 protein. The table has hundreds of thousands of distinct CDR3 sequences, just over 35% seen once; the top ten hold roughly 30%. V lost 6 bases, J lost 6 bases, and 13 bases stayed unmatched. Germline V gives CDR1 LGHNT, CDR2 FRNRAP. The CDR3 is 16 residues long.

The source of this sequence is a woman aged 40 to 55 with Graves' hyperthyroidism. The specimen was blood. This rearrangement joins TRBV12-5 to TRBJ1-5; 8 bases line up with TRBD1. The CDR3 here is CASGLLAYRGAQPQHF. The DNA of the CDR3 is TGTGCTAGTGGGTTGCTGGCGTACAGGGGGGCTCAGCCCCAGCATTTT.